This TCR beta chain was observed in a study of shared clonotypes between healthy human individuals. Study information: CD4 naive and memory got three plates each, CD8 naive two, CD8 memory one.

Several immunoSEQ plates held equal portions of the genomic DNA taken from each subset. Some clones are missing from TCRdb's copy, which holds only in-frame ones; the method was immunoSEQ multiplex PCR. This table holds some 2 million clones, about 95% found once. Positive CCR7 selection of CD45RO-negative cells yielded the naive CD8 cells, and terminally differentiated effector memory CD45RA+ cells were excluded. Donation came from healthy HIV-negative adults that had no recent acute infections or vaccinations. The sequence came from a man between 18 and 29 years old in good health. The material sequenced was naive CD8+ T cells sorted from blood.

CDR3 nucleotide sequence: TGTGCCAGCAGCTCCTCCCCCGGGACAGGCCCTCTCGGGGGGGAGCTGTTTTTT. It translates to CASSSSPGTGPLGGELFF. This chain links TRBV7-6 with TRBJ2-2; 8 bases are shared with TRBD1. V dropped 4 bases and J dropped 8; count of bases not matched to a gene: 18. The CDR3 is 18 amino acids. CDR1 and CDR2 (germline): SGHVS, FNYEAQ.